These 10 T cell receptor beta chains came from one sample sequenced in a study of CD8 T cells in Susac syndrome. RNA amounts of 0.5 to 1 ug underwent reverse transcription with random hexamers. TCRdb passed the immunoSEQ multiplex PCR reads through MiXCR, listing each CDR3 protein once. Of over 150,000 distinct CDR3 sequences detected, about 96% appear once; the ten largest clones hold around 0.12%. Sequences were obtained from CD4+ T cells from PBMCs. The receptors here all came from a human donor with Susac syndrome.

This chain joins TRBV20-1 and TRBJ2-5, with a tentative D call TRBD2 (6 bases). This CDR3 is 11 amino acids long. Germline lookup yields CDR1 DFQATT and CDR2 SNEGSKA (reference sequence). The CDR3 region is CTLSGRETQYF. The CDR3 nucleotides are TGCACCCTTAGCGGAAGAGAGACCCAGTACTTC.

The rearrangement uses TRBV6-6 and TRBJ2-3; D not certain. Germline assignment: CDR1 MNHNY and CDR2 SVGAGI (reference sequence). The CDR3 length is 14 residues. The germline V and J ends were trimmed by 5 bases and 3 bases, with 12 bases remaining between them. Here the CDR3 reads CASSPGPPTDTQYF. The CDR3 DNA reads TGTGCCAGCAGTCCCGGACCCCCTACAGATACGCAGTATTTT.

For the CDR3, the DNA is TGTGCCAGCAGTTACTCGGGAGGGCCTTCTGAGTACGAGCAGTACTTC. As protein: CASSYSGGPSEYEQYF. V and J are TRBV6-6 and TRBJ2-7; TRBD2 matches 7 bases. The CDR3 consists of 16 residues. V trimming: 0 bases; J trimming: 4 bases; junction bases outside the gene matches: 9. From germline, CDR1 is MNHNY and CDR2 SVGAGI (reference sequence).

V is TRBV5-4 and J is TRBJ2-2, with D perhaps being TRBD1 or TRBD2 (5 bases each). V lost 4 bases to trimming and J lost 5 bases, with 9 bases between them. From germline, CDR1 is SGHNT and CDR2 YYREEE (reference sequence). CDR3 size: 13 residues. The CDR3, as DNA: TGTGCCAGCAGCCGATGGGGGACCGGGGAGCTGTTTTTT. It encodes CASSRWGTGELFF.

This clonotype appeared a single time. The chain couples TRBV28 to TRBJ2-5; D perhaps matches TRBD2 (7 bases). V lost 8 bases, J lost 1 base, and 14 bases lay in between. The CDR3 length is 14 residues. Germline lookup yields CDR1 MDHEN and CDR2 SYDVKM. The CDR3 DNA sequence: TGTGCCAGCGCCCTGGGAGGGGGCCAAGAGACCCAGTACTTC. Translated: CASALGGGQETQYF.

The CDR3: CASSYLRPGTGKGNTGELFF. As DNA, the CDR3 is TGTGCCAGCAGTTACTTGAGACCCGGGACAGGGAAAGGGAACACCGGGGAGCTGTTTTTT. The genes are TRBV6-5 and TRBJ2-2; 9 nucleotides line up with TRBD1. Trimming at V came to 1 base and at J to 1 base, leaving 13 bases not matched to a gene. The V gene's germline CDR1 is MNHEY and CDR2 SVGAGI. The CDR3 has 20 residues.

The CDR3 loop reads CASSQGPPGDGYTF. CDR3 DNA sequence: TGTGCCAGCAGCCAAGGGCCCCCAGGGGACGGCTACACCTTC. The chain uses TRBV3-1 and TRBJ1-2; TRBD1 might be the D (6 bases). The CDR3 is made up of 14 amino acids. With 1 base removed from V and 8 bases from J, the gap between germline ends came to 14 bases. CDR1 LGHDT and CDR2 YNNKEL come from the germline V gene (reference sequence).

The V call is TRBV2, the J call TRBJ2-3, with D unclear. The V end lost 6 bases, the J end lost 0 bases, and 10 bases lay between the germline ends. The germline V gene has CDR1 SNHLY and CDR2 FYNNEI. This CDR3 has 14 residues. For the CDR3, the DNA is TGTGCCAGCAGGGCAGGCCCCAGCACAGATACGCAGTATTTT. Translating it yields CASRAGPSTDTQYF.

This chain links TRBV20-1 with TRBJ2-5; tentative D call: TRBD2 (5 bases). Trimming took off 0 bases at V and 5 bases at J, with 16 bases between the two ends. The CDR3 consists of 15 residues. Germline V lookup: CDR1 DFQATT, CDR2 SNEGSKA (reference sequence). The CDR3 sequence: CSARDPRVAWETQYF. The CDR3 coding sequence is TGCAGTGCTAGAGATCCGAGGGTGGCGTGGGAGACCCAGTACTTC.

This clonotype was detected only a few times. The chain combines TRBV28 with TRBJ2-6; D unresolved. Germline V CDR1 and CDR2: MDHEN, SYDVKM. CDR3 length equals 13 residues. Trimming shortened V by 5 bases and J by 4 bases, and 6 bases separated the two germline ends. Here the CDR3 reads CASSRAGANVLTF. Here the CDR3 DNA reads TGTGCCAGCAGTCGGGCGGGGGCCAACGTCCTGACTTTC.